The rows below give T cell receptor beta chains drawn from one sample of a study of response to subunit inactivated influenza vaccine. TCRdb re-analysed the RT-PCR reads in MiXCR, keeping a single row per CDR3 protein. The table has 450,000 to 600,000 distinct CDR3 sequences, roughly 7.6% seen once. The source was PBMCs from blood, collected roughly 24 months after vaccination. These receptors were taken from a man aged 45 to 70 who received an inactivated influenza vaccine. The CDR3 runs from the conserved cysteine through the conserved F or W. A D gene is named only where the DNA matches it firmly. Size values are once, few and many counts, or a class for expanded clones, and some rows have none.

j_call clone_size v_call d_call cdr3_nt cdr3_aa
TRBJ1-1 NA TRBV3-1 NA TGTGCCAGCAGCCAAGATCAATCGACTGAAGCTTTCTTT CASSQDQSTEAFF
TRBJ2-7 NA TRBV7-8 NA TGTGCCAGCAGCTCAAGGATGGAAGTGCCCTACGAGCAGTACTTC CASSSRMEVPYEQYF
TRBJ2-1 few TRBV20-1 NA TGCAGTCTCACCCGGGGGGCTAGAAGCAATGAGCAGTTCTTC CSLTRGARSNEQFF
TRBJ2-4 few TRBV7-2 NA TGTGCCAGCAGCTTAGCATGGGGCATTCGGACGGACATTCAGTACTTC CASSLAWGIRTDIQYF
TRBJ2-1 NA TRBV19 TRBD2 TGTGCCAGTAGTATAGATGTCGCGGGGGGCGATTGGTCCTACAATGAGCAGTTCTTC CASSIDVAGGDWSYNEQFF
TRBJ2-1 NA TRBV24-1 NA TGTGCCACCAGTGATTTTCCGCAGGGGAGCAATGAGCAGTTCTTC CATSDFPQGSNEQFF
TRBJ2-4 NA TRBV4-2 NA TGTGCCAGCAGCCAAGATCAGGCAGGGGCCAAAAACATTCAGTACTTC CASSQDQAGAKNIQYF
TRBJ2-3 few TRBV4-3 TRBD2 TGCGCCAGCAGCCCTAGCGGGGGGGGCGCTGATACGCAGTATTTT CASSPSGGGADTQYF
TRBJ2-5 few TRBV12-3/TRBV12-4 NA TGTGCCAGCAGCTCCGGGCCGACAGGCCAGACCCAGTACTTC CASSSGPTGQTQYF
TRBJ2-7 few TRBV10-3 TRBD2 TGTGCCACCGGGACTAGCGGGAGCGCGTCCTCCTACGAGCAGTACTTC CATGTSGSASSYEQYF
TRBJ2-3 few TRBV3-1 NA TGTGCCAGCAGCCAATCAACTGCAGATACGCAGTATTTT CASSQSTADTQYF
TRBJ2-3 NA TRBV20-1 TRBD2 TGCAGTGCTAGAGTGAGCGGGAGTCTGGATACGCAGTATTTT CSARVSGSLDTQYF
TRBJ1-1 many TRBV28 TRBD1 TGTGCCAGCCGCCCCCTACAGGGGACCACTGAAGCTTTCTTT CASRPLQGTTEAFF
TRBJ2-3 NA TRBV15 TRBD2 TGTGCCACCAGCAGTTCTATTGGACTAGCCCGGTCAGCAGATACGCAGTATTTT CATSSSIGLARSADTQYF
TRBJ1-2 many TRBV20-1 NA TGCAGTGCTAGCCGCAGGGGAGGGGGCTATGGCTACACCTTC CSASRRGGGYGYTF
TRBJ2-5 many TRBV6-1 TRBD1 TGTGCCAGCAGTATGGGACAGTTGGAGACCCAGTACTTC CASSMGQLETQYF
TRBJ2-7 many TRBV5-1 NA TGCGCCAGCAGCGTAGTGGGGGCAAGCTCCTACGAGCAGTACTTC CASSVVGASSYEQYF
TRBJ1-4 few TRBV4-3 NA TGCGCCAGCAGATCTGAGGGGTCTAATGAAAAACTGTTTTTT CASRSEGSNEKLFF
TRBJ2-7 NA TRBV20-1 NA TGCAGTGCTAGAGATAACGCAGGGATTGGGGAGCAGTACTTC CSARDNAGIGEQYF
TRBJ1-5 few TRBV19 TRBD1 TGTGCCAGTAAGAACAGGGGAAGGGATCAGCCCCAGCATTTT CASKNRGRDQPQHF
TRBJ1-1 few TRBV19 NA TGTGCCAGTAGTATGGGAGTGGGAACTGAAGCTTTCTTT CASSMGVGTEAFF
TRBJ2-5 many TRBV2 NA TGTGCCAGCAGTGTGCTTGGAGAGACCCAGTACTTC CASSVLGETQYF
TRBJ1-1 few TRBV20-1 NA TGCAGTGCTAGAGATTTTAGGAACACTGAAGCTTTCTTT CSARDFRNTEAFF
TRBJ2-3 few TRBV28 TRBD2 TGTGCCAGCAGTTACCTAGCGGGGGGAGATACGCAGTATTTT CASSYLAGGDTQYF
TRBJ2-7 few TRBV20-1 TRBD2 TGCAGTACCAAACTAGCGGGAGTAAGCTACGAGCAGTACTTC CSTKLAGVSYEQYF
TRBJ2-2 NA TRBV6-2/TRBV6-3 NA TGTGCCAGCAGTTCCCATCAGGCGAGGACCGGGGAGCTGTTTTTT CASSSHQARTGELFF
TRBJ1-5 many TRBV6-6 NA TGTGCCAGCAGGATCGACAGCAATCAGCCCCAGCATTTT CASRIDSNQPQHF
TRBJ1-1 NA TRBV20-1 NA TGCAGTGCTAGAGATTTTAGGTCTAGCACTGAAGCTTTCTTT CSARDFRSSTEAFF
TRBJ2-1 NA TRBV15 TRBD1 TGTGCCACCAGCAGAGCCCCAGGGGGCAATGAGCAGTTCTTC CATSRAPGGNEQFF
TRBJ2-7 few TRBV10-3 TRBD1 TGTGCCATCAGTGCCTGGGACAGGGGTTCCAACGAGCAGTACTTC CAISAWDRGSNEQYF
TRBJ2-2 NA TRBV18 NA TGTGCCAGCTCTCATAACGCGAACACCGGGGAGCTGTTTTTT CASSHNANTGELFF
TRBJ2-2 NA TRBV7-2 TRBD2 TGTGCCAGCAGCCGGGGGGGGCACGGGGAGCTGTTTTTT CASSRGGHGELFF
TRBJ2-5 NA TRBV2 NA TGTGCCAGCAGTGAATATCCCTCCCTGCCCCAGTACTTC CASSEYPSLPQYF
TRBJ2-3 few TRBV5-1 NA TGCGCCAGCAGCTCAATGGGCGGACGCACAGATACGCAGTATTTT CASSSMGGRTDTQYF
TRBJ1-2 NA TRBV10-3 NA TGTGCCATCAGTGATACAGGGAAGGTCGCTGGCTACACCTTC CAISDTGKVAGYTF
TRBJ1-6 NA TRBV28 NA TGTGCCAGCAGCTCGCGTGGCTCCTATAATTCACCCCTCCACTTT CASSSRGSYNSPLHF
TRBJ1-5 NA TRBV7-9 NA TGTGCCAGCAGCTTCCAGAATCAGCCCCAGCATTTT CASSFQNQPQHF
TRBJ2-1 many TRBV7-9 TRBD2 TGTGCCAGCAGCCCGGGACTAGCGGGGGAGTACGACAATGAGCAGTTCTTC CASSPGLAGEYDNEQFF
TRBJ2-7 few TRBV9 NA TGTGCCAGCAGCGTTGGGGGGCCGGGGGAGCAGTACTTC CASSVGGPGEQYF
TRBJ2-3 NA TRBV10-3 TRBD1 TGTGCCAGAAGGGCAGGGGGCGCAGATACGCAGTATTTT CARRAGGADTQYF
TRBJ1-2 NA TRBV20-1 NA TGCAGTGCTATCCCCGGGACGGCGACTAATGGCTACACCTTC CSAIPGTATNGYTF
TRBJ2-1 NA TRBV27 NA TGTGCCAGCAGTTTCCAGGTCCTCAGGGGTGAGCAGTTCTTC CASSFQVLRGEQFF
TRBJ2-3 few TRBV7-9 NA TGTGCCAGCAGCCTCCAGTTAGGCCAACGCACAGATACGCAGTATTTT CASSLQLGQRTDTQYF
TRBJ2-1 few TRBV3-1 NA TGTGCCAGCAGCCAACAGGGATGGTGGAATGAGCAGTTCTTC CASSQQGWWNEQFF
TRBJ2-7 NA TRBV20-1 NA TGCAGTGCTAACCTATATTCGAAATTTGCCTACGAGCAGTACTTC CSANLYSKFAYEQYF
TRBJ2-2 few TRBV7-2 TRBD1 TGTGCCAGCAGCTTCCGGACAGGGGACGTGCCCGGGGAGCTGTTTTTT CASSFRTGDVPGELFF
TRBJ2-2 many TRBV5-5 NA TGTGCCAGCAGCTTGTACGGCCATCTGAACACCGGGGAGCTGTTTTTT CASSLYGHLNTGELFF
TRBJ1-2 few TRBV12-3/TRBV12-4 NA TGTGCCAGCAGTTTAAGTCCAGGAACTGGGTATGGCTACACCTTC CASSLSPGTGYGYTF
TRBJ2-3 few TRBV20-1 NA TGCAGTGCTAGTAGGTCTAGCGGCACAGATACGCAGTATTTT CSASRSSGTDTQYF
TRBJ2-7 NA TRBV4-2 TRBD2 TGTGCCAGCAGCCAAGACTTCGGGAGGGATAGGGGGTACTTC CASSQDFGRDRGYF
TRBJ2-7 few TRBV20-1 NA TGCAGTGCTCCCCTAGCCGCTTCCTACGAGCAGTACTTC CSAPLAASYEQYF
TRBJ2-7 many TRBV5-6 NA TGTGCCAGCAGCTGGGAAAGGTACGAGCAGTACTTC CASSWERYEQYF
TRBJ2-3 many TRBV5-6 TRBD1 TGTGCCAGCAGCCTGGGACAGGGCCCAGATACGCAGTATTTT CASSLGQGPDTQYF
TRBJ1-1 many TRBV3-1 NA TGTGCCAGCAGCTCCATACAGGGAACTGAAGCTTTCTTT CASSSIQGTEAFF
TRBJ2-5 few TRBV20-1 NA TGCAGTGCTAGAGGGAGAGGAGAGACCCAGTACTTC CSARGRGETQYF